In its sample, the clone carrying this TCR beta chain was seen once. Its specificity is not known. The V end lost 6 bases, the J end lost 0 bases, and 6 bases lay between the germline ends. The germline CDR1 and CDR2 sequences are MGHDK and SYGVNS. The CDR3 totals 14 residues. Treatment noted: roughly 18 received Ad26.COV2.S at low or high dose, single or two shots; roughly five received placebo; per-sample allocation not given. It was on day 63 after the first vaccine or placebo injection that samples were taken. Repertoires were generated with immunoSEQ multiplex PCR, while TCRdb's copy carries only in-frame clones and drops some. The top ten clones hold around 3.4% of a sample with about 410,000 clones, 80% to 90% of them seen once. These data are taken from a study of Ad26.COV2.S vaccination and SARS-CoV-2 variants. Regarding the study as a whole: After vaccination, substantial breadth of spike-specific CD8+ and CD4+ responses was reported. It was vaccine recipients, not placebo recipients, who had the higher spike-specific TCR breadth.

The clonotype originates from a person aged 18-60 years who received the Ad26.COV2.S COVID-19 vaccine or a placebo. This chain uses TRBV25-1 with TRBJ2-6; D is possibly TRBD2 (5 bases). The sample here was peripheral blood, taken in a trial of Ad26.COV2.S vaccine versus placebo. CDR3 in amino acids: CASRLGSGANVLTF. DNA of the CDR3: TGTGCCAGCAGACTAGGCTCTGGGGCCAACGTCCTGACTTTC. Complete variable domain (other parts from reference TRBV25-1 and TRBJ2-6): EADIYQTPRYLVIGTGKKITLECSQTMGHDKMYWYQQDPGMELHLIHYSYGVNSTEKGDLSSESTVSRIRTEHFPLTLESARPSHTSQYLCASRLGSGANVLTFGAGSRLTVL.